This entry lists 16 T cell receptor beta chains sequenced from one sample in a study of blood T cell repertoires in COVID-19. The repertoire was sequenced with immunoSEQ multiplex PCR; TCRdb's copy has only in-frame clones and lacks some. The sample lists a few hundred thousand clones, about 88% occurring once. Specimen: PBMCs or T cells enriched from blood (not recorded which). These receptors came from a man aged 25 to 45 with acute COVID-19.

V is TRBV19 and J is TRBJ1-5; 8 bases are shared with TRBD1. With 5 bases clipped from V and 1 base from J, the junction kept 10 bases outside the gene matches. Germline V lookup: CDR1 LNHDA, CDR2 SQIVND (reference sequence). The CDR3 contains 17 residues. This CDR3 is CASSLNRGDLSNQPQHF. CDR3 coding DNA: TGTGCCAGTAGTTTGAACAGGGGGGATTTGAGCAATCAGCCCCAGCATTTT.

A remark on this clone: The identical CDR3 is also encoded by other nucleotide sequences in the sample. This sequence joins TRBV10-2 and TRBJ1-2; TRBD1 matches at 7 bases. V lost 5 bases, J lost 3 bases, and 3 bases stayed unmatched. In germline, CDR1 is WSHSY, CDR2 SAAADI. There are 13 residues in the CDR3. CDR3 in DNA: TGCGCCAGCAGTAGTACAGGGGACTATGGCTACACCTTC. Translated: CASSSTGDYGYTF.

This clone was observed once. The chain has TRBV5-4 and TRBJ2-1; 8 bases align to TRBD1. CDR1 is SGHNT, CDR2 YYREEE, per germline (reference sequence). V gave up 2 bases and J gave up 4 bases; unmatched junction bases: 5. The CDR3 has 15 residues. Written as DNA, the CDR3 is TGTGCCAGCAGCTTCGGGGACAGGTTTTACAATGAGCAGTTCTTC. The encoded protein is CASSFGDRFYNEQFF.

The V and J genes are TRBV6-6 and TRBJ1-6; D is undetermined. The length of the CDR3 is 17 residues. Germline-derived CDR1 and CDR2 are MNHNY and SVGAGI (reference sequence). V was clipped by 5 bases and J by 0 bases, with 14 bases between them. CDR3 sequence: CASSRASGSSYNSPLHF. The CDR3, as DNA: TGTGCCAGCAGTCGCGCCTCTGGGAGCTCCTATAATTCACCCCTCCACTTT.

V and J are TRBV9 and TRBJ1-6; 7 bases map to TRBD1. CDR3 size: 15 residues. The V gene's germline CDR1 is SGDLS and CDR2 YYNGEE. The ends lost 5 bases at V and 5 bases at J; junction bases unmatched: 7. Here the CDR3 DNA reads TGTGCCAGCAGTGCCGGGACAGACAATAATTCACCCCTCCACTTT. It encodes CASSAGTDNNSPLHF.

The V and J genes are TRBV18 and TRBJ1-6; 10 bases map to TRBD1. CDR3 length: 15 residues. V was clipped by 3 bases and J by 8 bases; unmatched bases: 4. Germline lookup yields CDR1 KGHSH and CDR2 LQKENI. The CDR3 region has the DNA TGTGCCAGCTCACCCCAGGGGACAGGGGATTCACCCCTCCACTTT. Translating gives CASSPQGTGDSPLHF.

The V gene is TRBV5-5, the J gene TRBJ1-1, with 7 bases identical to TRBD1. Germline loops: CDR1 SGHKS, CDR2 YYEKEE (reference sequence). The trim removed 0 bases at V and 5 bases at J, leaving 10 bases unmatched. There are 16 residues in the CDR3. The CDR3 spells CASSLGVGGGGTEAFF. DNA for the CDR3: TGTGCCAGCAGCTTGGGAGTAGGGGGCGGAGGAACTGAAGCTTTCTTT.

This chain links TRBV5-4 with TRBJ2-5; 8 bases agree with TRBD1. Germline V lookup: CDR1 SGHNT, CDR2 YYREEE (reference sequence). This CDR3 contains 15 residues. Losses at the gene ends were 0 bases for V and 1 base for J; bases not matched to a gene: 2. The CDR3 DNA is TGTGCCAGCAGCTTGGGGACAGGGCGCCAAGAGACCCAGTACTTC. Translating it yields CASSLGTGRQETQYF.

The V gene is TRBV19, the J gene TRBJ1-5; 7 bases map to TRBD1. The CDR3 loop spans 17 amino acids. The V and J ends lost 5 bases and 2 bases, in that order; junction bases with no gene match: 12. Per the germline V gene, CDR1 is LNHDA and CDR2 is SQIVND (reference sequence). Here the CDR3 reads CASSLRQGLAGNQPQHF. DNA for the CDR3: TGTGCCAGTAGTCTAAGACAGGGTCTAGCAGGCAATCAGCCCCAGCATTTT. Together with reference TRBV19 and TRBJ1-5, the CDR3 gives the full variable domain: DGGITQSPKYLFRKEGQNVTLSCEQNLNHDAMYWYRQDPGQGLRLIYYSQIVNDFQKGDIAEGYSVSREKKESFPLTVTSAQKNPTAFYLCASSLRQGLAGNQPQHFGDGTRLSIL.

The chain combines TRBV9 with TRBJ2-3, with D uncertain. V was trimmed by 1 base and J by 2 bases, leaving 11 bases between them. There are 15 residues in the CDR3. The germline gives CDR1 SGDLS, CDR2 YYNGEE. The CDR3 nucleotides are TGTGCCAGCAGCGTAATAGGCGGAGCCACAGATACGCAGTATTTT. Translation: CASSVIGGATDTQYF.

The chain links TRBV6-2 or TRBV6-3 to TRBJ2-3, with TRBD2 identical over 8 bases. This CDR3 is 16 amino acids long. CDR1 and CDR2 from the germline V gene are MNHEY and SVGEGT. The trim removed 6 bases at V and 1 base at J, leaving 9 bases unmatched. The CDR3 sequence: CASSPNRREGTDTQYF. The CDR3 nucleotides read TGTGCCAGCAGCCCAAACAGGCGGGAGGGCACAGATACGCAGTATTTT.

The chain carries TRBV18 and TRBJ1-5, with TRBD1 matching 7 bases. Trimming cost V 2 bases and J 2 bases; bases outside gene matches: 15. Germline V gene data show CDR1 as KGHSH and CDR2 as LQKENI. The CDR3 sequence is 19 residues long. The CDR3 loop reads CASSPSTGIGGRGNQPQHF. CDR3 sequence (DNA): TGTGCCAGCTCACCAAGTACGGGAATAGGGGGCAGAGGCAATCAGCCCCAGCATTTT.

The rearrangement links TRBV7-8 to TRBJ2-2; 10 bases match TRBD2. CDR1 is SGHVS, CDR2 FQNEAQ, per germline. The V gene end was trimmed by 5 bases and the J gene end by 7 bases; junction bases not matched to a gene: 10. CDR3 length equals 16 residues. In DNA form, the CDR3 reads TGTGCCAGCAGCCCAGGGGGAGCGGGAGGGCGCGGGGAGCTGTTTTTT. It codes for CASSPGGAGGRGELFF.

This chain joins TRBV24-1 and TRBJ2-3; TRBD2 matches 7 bases. V was pared by 3 bases and J by 4 bases, with 6 bases of the junction left unmatched. The CDR3 spans 15 residues. Germline-derived CDR1 and CDR2 are KGHDR and SFDVKD. The DNA of the CDR3 is TGTGCCACCAGTGATCTCCAGGGAGGGCCAGATACGCAGTATTTT. Translated, it gives CATSDLQGGPDTQYF.

The chain couples TRBV19 to TRBJ2-3; 11 bases agree with TRBD2. The length of the CDR3 is 16 residues. CDR1 LNHDA and CDR2 SQIVND come from the germline V gene (reference sequence). V was pared by 5 bases and J by 2 bases, with 6 bases of the junction left unmatched. CDR3 nucleotide sequence: TGTGCCAGTAGTGTCCCTAGCGGGGGGCACACAGATACGCAGTATTTT. Its protein product is CASSVPSGGHTDTQYF. The whole variable domain, filled in from reference TRBV19 and TRBJ2-3, reads DGGITQSPKYLFRKEGQNVTLSCEQNLNHDAMYWYRQDPGQGLRLIYYSQIVNDFQKGDIAEGYSVSREKKESFPLTVTSAQKNPTAFYLCASSVPSGGHTDTQYFGPGTRLTVL.

This chain links TRBV21-1 with TRBJ2-7; TRBD1 is the table's D call and was not checked against the DNA. TRBV21-1 is given as a pseudogene. This CDR3 spans 13 amino acids. The CDR3 here is CASKGTDSHEQYV. DNA of the CDR3: TGTGCCAGCAAAGGGACAGACTCCCACGAGCAGTACGTC.